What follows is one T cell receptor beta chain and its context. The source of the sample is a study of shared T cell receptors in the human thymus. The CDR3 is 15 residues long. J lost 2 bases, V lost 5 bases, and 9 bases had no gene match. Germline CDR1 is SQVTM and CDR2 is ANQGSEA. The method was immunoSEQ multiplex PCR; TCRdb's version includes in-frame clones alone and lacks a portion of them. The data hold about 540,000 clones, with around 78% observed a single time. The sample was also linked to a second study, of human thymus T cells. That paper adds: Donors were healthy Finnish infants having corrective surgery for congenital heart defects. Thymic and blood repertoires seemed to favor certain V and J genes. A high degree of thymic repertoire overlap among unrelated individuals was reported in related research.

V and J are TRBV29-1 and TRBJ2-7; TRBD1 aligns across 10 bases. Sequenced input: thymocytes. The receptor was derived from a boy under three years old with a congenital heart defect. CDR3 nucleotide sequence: TGCAGCGTTCTAGGGGACAGGGGTCGTCCCTACGAGCAGTACTTC. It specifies CSVLGDRGRPYEQYF.